Each of the 9 T cell receptor beta chains below was sequenced from the same sample in a study of neurological immune-mediated disorders. TCRdb fed the 5' RACE reads into MiXCR, producing one record per CDR3 protein. The sample has about 21,000 distinct CDR3 sequences, around a sixth seen once. Specimen: CD8+ T cells from blood. The receptors were gathered from a woman in her late teens or twenties with multiple sclerosis.

This clonotype appeared a few times. The gene calls are TRBV7-8 and TRBJ1-5; D remains ambiguous. CDR3 length: 13 amino acids. V lost 2 bases, J lost 4 bases, and 6 bases lay in between. The V gene's germline CDR1 is SGHVS and CDR2 FQNEAQ. CDR3 sequence: CASSLRANQPQHF. The CDR3 nucleotides read TGTGCCAGCAGCTTAAGGGCTAATCAGCCCCAGCATTTT.

V is TRBV4-3 and J is TRBJ1-6; D call uncertain. The CDR3 contains 14 residues. V lost 0 bases and J lost 18, with 18 bases in between. Germline CDR1 LGHNA, CDR2 YSLEER. Here the CDR3 reads CASSQEMTASPDHF. CDR3 nucleotides: TGCGCCAGCAGCCAAGAGATGACGGCGTCCCCTGACCACTTT.

This clonotype has a count of ten or more. The chain employs TRBV19 and TRBJ1-2; maybe TRBD1 (5 bases). V was trimmed by 5 bases and J by 6 bases, leaving 13 bases between them. Germline loops: CDR1 LNHDA, CDR2 SQIVND (reference sequence). This CDR3 is 13 amino acids long. CDR3 loop: CASSLNRMNGYTF. In DNA, the CDR3 is TGTGCCAGTAGTCTGAACAGGATGAATGGCTACACCTTC. The entire variable domain, with the rest obtained from reference TRBV19 and TRBJ1-2, is as follows: DGGITQSPKYLFRKEGQNVTLSCEQNLNHDAMYWYRQDPGQGLRLIYYSQIVNDFQKGDIAEGYSVSREKKESFPLTVTSAQKNPTAFYLCASSLNRMNGYTFGSGTRLTVV.

This clonotype was counted at least ten times. The chain combines TRBV20-1 with TRBJ2-2; 7 bases fit TRBD2. V trimming: 1 base; J trimming: 2 bases; junction bases outside the gene matches: 4. The CDR3 is made up of 15 amino acids. Germline CDR1 DFQATT, CDR2 SNEGSKA (reference sequence). CDR3 sequence (DNA): TGCAGTGCTAGAGTCCCGGGACTAAACACCGGGGAGCTGTTTTTT. Amino acid sequence: CSARVPGLNTGELFF.

In this sample, this clonotype turned up many times. V usage is TRBV5-1 and J usage is TRBJ2-7, with D possibly called TRBD1 or TRBD2 (6 bases each). This CDR3 has 14 amino acids. Germline loops: CDR1 SGHRS, CDR2 YFSETQ. V was trimmed by 0 bases and J by 6 bases, leaving 13 bases between them. CDR3 DNA sequence: TGCGCCAGCAGCTTGGGGTCCGGGGGCAGCGAGCAGTACTTC. Translation: CASSLGSGGSEQYF.

This clonotype came up many times. The chain carries TRBV27 and TRBJ2-7; the match to TRBD1 covers 8 bases. J lost 5 bases, V lost 3 bases, and 12 bases had no gene match. Per germline, CDR1 MNHEY and CDR2 SMNVEV (reference sequence). The CDR3 sequence is 16 residues long. CDR3 DNA sequence: TGTGCCAGCAGTTTGACCGCCCAGGGGGCTTCAGACGAGCAGTACTTC. It yields the protein CASSLTAQGASDEQYF.

The sample holds many counts of this clonotype. The chain has TRBV7-6 and TRBJ1-2; 7 nucleotides align to TRBD1. Germline V gene data show CDR1 as SGHVS and CDR2 as FNYEAQ. V was pared by 1 base and J by 10 bases, with 6 bases of the junction left unmatched. The CDR3 consists of 13 residues. The CDR3 loop reads CASSLEQGIDYTF. CDR3 coding DNA: TGTGCCAGCAGCTTAGAACAGGGGATTGACTACACCTTC.

This clonotype was picked up many times. This chain joins TRBV28 and TRBJ2-7; no reliable D call. Trimming shortened V by 3 bases and J by 3 bases, and 15 bases separated the two germline ends. This CDR3 contains 15 residues. Germline CDR1 and CDR2: MDHEN and SYDVKM. CDR3 sequence reads: CASSFPKTLGYEQYF. The DNA of the CDR3 is TGTGCCAGCAGTTTCCCTAAGACCCTAGGCTACGAGCAGTACTTC.

This clonotype was counted at least ten times. The chain links TRBV4-2 to TRBJ1-1; 7 bases line up with TRBD1. After removal of 0 bases from V and 3 bases from J, the junction contained 10 bases not matched to a gene. The CDR3 totals 17 residues. The V gene's germline CDR1 is LGHNA and CDR2 YNFKEQ. CDR3 residues: CASSQEVVGDRDTEAFF. Written as DNA, the CDR3 is TGTGCCAGCAGCCAAGAAGTAGTAGGGGACAGAGACACTGAAGCTTTCTTT.